This T cell receptor beta chain was profiled in a study of blood T cell repertoires in COVID-19. Turning to the study itself: COVID-19 samples collected from the United States, Italy and Spain covered acute and convalescent phases.

Original methodology: Amplification with reference gene primers provided the estimates of nucleated cell counts. TCRdb's copy holds only in-frame clones and misses some; the assay was immunoSEQ multiplex PCR. The DNA was the basis for D and trimming; V, J and clone size are from that table. Of about 50,000 clones in the sample, 70% to 90% were seen once. Germline V gene sequence: CDR1 SGHAT, CDR2 FQNNGV. This CDR3 spans 16 amino acids. Losses at the gene ends were 5 bases for V and 8 bases for J; bases not matched to a gene: 14. The TCR comes from a human donor in a cohort sampled during active COVID-19. Input material: peripheral blood. V usage is TRBV11-2 and J usage is TRBJ2-2; 7 nucleotides line up with TRBD1. The CDR3 region is CASSTYAKGALGELFF. The CDR3 bases are TGTGCCAGCAGCACTTACGCCAAGGGGGCGCTGGGGGAGCTGTTTTTT.